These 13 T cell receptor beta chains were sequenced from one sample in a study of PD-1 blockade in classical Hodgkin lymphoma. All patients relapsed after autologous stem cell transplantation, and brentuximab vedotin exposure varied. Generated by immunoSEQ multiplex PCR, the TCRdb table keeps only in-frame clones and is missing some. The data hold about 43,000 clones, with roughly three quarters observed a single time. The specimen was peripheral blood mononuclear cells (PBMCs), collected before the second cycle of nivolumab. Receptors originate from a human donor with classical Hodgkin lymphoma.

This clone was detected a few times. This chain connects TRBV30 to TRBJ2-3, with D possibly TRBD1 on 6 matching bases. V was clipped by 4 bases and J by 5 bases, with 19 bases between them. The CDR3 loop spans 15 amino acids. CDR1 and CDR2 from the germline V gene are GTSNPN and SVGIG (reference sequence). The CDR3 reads CAWTLGAGVIDTQYF. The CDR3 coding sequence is TGTGCCTGGACCCTAGGGGCAGGGGTGATAGATACGCAGTATTTT.

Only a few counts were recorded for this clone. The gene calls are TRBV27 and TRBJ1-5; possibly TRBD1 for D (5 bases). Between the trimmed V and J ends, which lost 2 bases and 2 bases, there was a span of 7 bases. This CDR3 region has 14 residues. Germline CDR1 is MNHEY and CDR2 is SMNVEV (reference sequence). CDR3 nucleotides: TGTGCCAGCAGTTTAGGGGGTGGCAATCAGCCCCAGCATTTT. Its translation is CASSLGGGNQPQHF.

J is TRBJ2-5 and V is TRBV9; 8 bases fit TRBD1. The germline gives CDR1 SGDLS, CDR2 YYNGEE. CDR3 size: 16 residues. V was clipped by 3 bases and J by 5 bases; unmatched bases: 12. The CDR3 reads CASSGHTGGSAETQYF. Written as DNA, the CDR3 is TGTGCCAGCAGCGGCCACACAGGGGGTAGTGCGGAGACCCAGTACTTC.

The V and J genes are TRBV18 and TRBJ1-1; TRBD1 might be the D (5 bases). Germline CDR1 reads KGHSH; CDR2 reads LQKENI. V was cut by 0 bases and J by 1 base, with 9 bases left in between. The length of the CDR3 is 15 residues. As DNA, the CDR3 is TGTGCCAGCTCACCACCCCTCGGGGGGAACACTGAAGCTTTCTTT. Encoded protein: CASSPPLGGNTEAFF.

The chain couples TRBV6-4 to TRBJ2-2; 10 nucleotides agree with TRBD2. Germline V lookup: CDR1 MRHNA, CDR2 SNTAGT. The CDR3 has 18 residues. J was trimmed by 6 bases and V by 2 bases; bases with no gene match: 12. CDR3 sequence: CASSDQPLGLASAGELFF. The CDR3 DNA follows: TGTGCCAGCAGTGACCAGCCTTTGGGACTAGCGAGTGCCGGGGAGCTGTTTTTT.

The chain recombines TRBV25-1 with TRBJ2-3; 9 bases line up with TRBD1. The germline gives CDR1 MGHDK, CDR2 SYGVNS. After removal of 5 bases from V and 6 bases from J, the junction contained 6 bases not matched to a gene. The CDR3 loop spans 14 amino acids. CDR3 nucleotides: TGTGCCAGCAGTAAGGACAGGGGTTACGATACGCAGTATTTT. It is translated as CASSKDRGYDTQYF.

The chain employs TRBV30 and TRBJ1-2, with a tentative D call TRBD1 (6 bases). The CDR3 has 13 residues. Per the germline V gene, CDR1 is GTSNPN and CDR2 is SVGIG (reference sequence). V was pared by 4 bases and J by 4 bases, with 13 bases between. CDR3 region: CAWILTGSYGYTF. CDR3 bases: TGTGCCTGGATCCTTACAGGGAGCTATGGCTACACCTTC.

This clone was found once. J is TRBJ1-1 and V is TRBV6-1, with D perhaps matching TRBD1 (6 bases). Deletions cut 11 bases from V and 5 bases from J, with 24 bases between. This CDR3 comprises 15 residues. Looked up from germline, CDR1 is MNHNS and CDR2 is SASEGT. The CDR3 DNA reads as TGTGCCGCGAACGGGGGCGCGATCACGGGTACTGAAGCTTTCTTT. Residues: CAANGGAITGTEAFF.

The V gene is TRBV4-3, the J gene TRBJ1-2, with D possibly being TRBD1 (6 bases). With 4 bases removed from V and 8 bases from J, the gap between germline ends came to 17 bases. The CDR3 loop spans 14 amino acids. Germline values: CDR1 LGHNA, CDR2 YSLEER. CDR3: CASSPRAGEGGYTF. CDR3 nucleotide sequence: TGCGCCAGCAGCCCGAGAGCAGGGGAGGGGGGCTACACCTTC.

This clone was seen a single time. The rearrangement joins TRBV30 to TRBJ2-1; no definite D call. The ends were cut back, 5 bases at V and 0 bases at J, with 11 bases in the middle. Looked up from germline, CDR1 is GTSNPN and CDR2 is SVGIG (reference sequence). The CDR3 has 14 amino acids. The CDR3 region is CAWARAVSYNEQFF. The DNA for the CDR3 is TGTGCCTGGGCCCGGGCGGTCTCCTACAATGAGCAGTTCTTC.

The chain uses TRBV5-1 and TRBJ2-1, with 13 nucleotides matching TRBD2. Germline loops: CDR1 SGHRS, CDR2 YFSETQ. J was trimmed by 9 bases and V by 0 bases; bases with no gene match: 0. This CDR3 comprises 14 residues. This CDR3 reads CASSLGLAGGEQFF. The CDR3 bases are TGCGCCAGCAGCTTGGGACTAGCGGGAGGTGAGCAGTTCTTC.

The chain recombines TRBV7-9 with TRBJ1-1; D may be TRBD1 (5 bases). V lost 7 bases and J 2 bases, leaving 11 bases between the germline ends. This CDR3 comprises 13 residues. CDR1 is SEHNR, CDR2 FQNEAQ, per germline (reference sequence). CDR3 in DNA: TGTGCCAGCACACCGGGGGGAAACACTGAAGCTTTCTTT. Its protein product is CASTPGGNTEAFF. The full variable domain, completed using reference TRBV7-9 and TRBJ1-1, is DTGVSQNPRHKITKRGQNVTFRCDPISEHNRLYWYRQTLGQGPEFLTYFQNEAQLEKSRLLSDRFSAERPKGSFSTLEIQRTEQGDSAMYLCASTPGGNTEAFFGQGTRLTVV.

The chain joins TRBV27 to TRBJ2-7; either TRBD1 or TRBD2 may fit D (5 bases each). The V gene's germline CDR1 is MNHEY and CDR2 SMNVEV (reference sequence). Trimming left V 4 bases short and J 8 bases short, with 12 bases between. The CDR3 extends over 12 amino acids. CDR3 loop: CASSWGTGKQYF. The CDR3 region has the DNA TGTGCCAGCAGTTGGGGGACCGGCAAGCAGTACTTC.